This T cell receptor (beta chain) is drawn from a study of T cell responses to AZD1222 COVID-19 vaccine. Study context: Pooled in the analysis were second doses at about 4 or about 12 weeks.

Concerning this clone: Its specificity is not known.

The length of the CDR3 is 13 residues. In germline, CDR1 is SGHNT, CDR2 YENEEA. The V gene lost 4 bases and the J gene lost 7 bases, with 13 bases spanning the gap. The study, taken as a whole, reports: The study found Spike-specific TCR breadth and depth rose after two AZD1222 doses.

Assay used: immunoSEQ multiplex PCR; TCRdb lists only in-frame clones, some missing. The sample shows about 140,000 clones, roughly 90% of them seen only once. The TCR originated in an adult in good health. This specimen was peripheral blood, taken on day 0 of AZD1222 vaccination. The chain recombines TRBV11-3 with TRBJ1-1, with TRBD1 as a possible D gene (6 bases). The CDR3 here is CASSSYEQGEAFF. Here the CDR3 DNA reads TGTGCCAGCAGCTCGTATGAACAGGGTGAAGCTTTCTTT. The full variable domain, completed using reference TRBV11-3 and TRBJ1-1, is EAGVVQSPRYKIIEKKQPVAFWCNPISGHNTLYWYLQNLGQGPELLIRYENEEAVDDSQLPKDRFSAERLKGVDSTLKIQPAELGDSAVYLCASSSYEQGEAFFGQGTRLTVV.